Listed here are 26 T cell receptor beta chains from one sample, sequenced in a study of blood T cells in healthy people across ages. Through a sample-barcoded 5' primer and a J-beta primer mix, a second PCR was run for about 6 to 11 cycles. TCRdb reprocessed the 5' RACE reads via MiXCR and lists one record per CDR3 protein. The top ten hold 20% to 25% of the sample, which has about 800,000 distinct CDR3 sequences, 55% to 75% seen once. The sequenced material came from blood. The origin of the receptors is a man in his thirties or forties in good health.

The count of this clonotype is one. The chain joins TRBV6-5 to TRBJ2-7, with 9 bases aligning to TRBD2. The CDR3 consists of 18 residues. V was pared by 0 bases and J by 8 bases, with 17 bases of the junction left unmatched. Per germline, CDR1 MNHEY and CDR2 SVGAGI. The CDR3 protein is CASSYSPIWREGWNKQYF. The DNA of the CDR3 is TGTGCCAGCAGTTACTCTCCTATCTGGCGGGAGGGCTGGAACAAGCAGTACTTC.

As concerns this clonotype: It is unclear where the CDR3 begins or ends on the DNA, so no DNA is shown, and the CDR3 is as TCRdb lists it. The chain employs TRBV7-2 and TRBJ2-1; the table's D call TRBD1 went unverified against the DNA. The CDR3 is made up of 12 amino acids, end residues included. Germline loops: CDR1 SGHTA, CDR2 FQGNSA. The CDR3 loop is CASSPVGAGSFF.

This clonotype occurred a few times. J is TRBJ2-1 and V is TRBV5-1; D not resolved. This CDR3 spans 16 amino acids. The V end lost 1 base, the J end lost 0 bases, and 11 bases lay between the germline ends. Germline CDR1 is SGHRS and CDR2 is YFSETQ. The CDR3 reads CASSLTLTSSYNEQFF. The CDR3 DNA reads as TGCGCCAGCAGCTTGACCCTAACGAGCTCCTACAATGAGCAGTTCTTC. Full variable domain (missing parts from reference TRBV5-1 and TRBJ2-1): KAGVTQTPRYLIKTRGQQVTLSCSPISGHRSVSWYQQTPGQGLQFLFEYFSETQRNKGNFPGRFSGRQFSNSRSEMNVSTLELGDSALYLCASSLTLTSSYNEQFFGPGTRLTVL.

The rearrangement links TRBV6-5 to TRBJ2-7; no reliable D call. The CDR3 extends over 13 amino acids. V was clipped by 0 bases and J by 4 bases, with 7 bases between them. Germline assignment: CDR1 MNHEY and CDR2 SVGAGI. The chain's CDR3 is CASSYSLTYEQYF. In DNA, the CDR3 is TGTGCCAGCAGTTACTCGTTGACTTACGAGCAGTACTTC.

This clonotype was seen a single time. V usage is TRBV7-2 and J usage is TRBJ2-7; D remains ambiguous. Deletions cut 1 base from V and 2 bases from J, with 9 bases between. In germline, CDR1 is SGHTA, CDR2 FQGNSA. The CDR3 is 14 residues long. The CDR3 here is CASSLGHLPYEQYF. The DNA for the CDR3 is TGTGCCAGCAGCTTAGGGCATCTGCCCTACGAGCAGTACTTC.

This chain's CDR3 is CASSSPGQGSLGRGYTF. The CDR3 DNA reads as TGTGCCAGCAGTTCTCCGGGACAGGGCTCCCTAGGTCGTGGCTACACCTTC. This chain joins TRBV7-2 and TRBJ1-2; TRBD1 matches 9 bases. The V gene's germline CDR1 is SGHTA and CDR2 FQGNSA. With V trimmed by 6 bases and J by 7 bases, 18 bases remained unmatched. The CDR3 covers 17 residues.

This chain uses TRBV7-2 with TRBJ2-7, with D unresolved. The V end lost 0 bases, the J end lost 3 bases, and 15 bases lay between the germline ends. From germline, CDR1 is SGHTA and CDR2 FQGNSA. CDR3 size: 16 residues. This CDR3 is CASSLAPREGGYEQYF. CDR3 coding DNA: TGTGCCAGCAGCTTAGCCCCCCGTGAAGGCGGCTACGAGCAGTACTTC.

This clonotype came up a few times. The chain combines TRBV9 with TRBJ1-4, with TRBD1 matching 9 bases. The trim removed 4 bases at V and 4 bases at J, leaving 5 bases unmatched. Germline-derived CDR1 and CDR2 are SGDLS and YYNGEE. The CDR3 has 15 amino acids. CDR3 sequence (DNA): TGTGCCAGCAGCCAACGACAGGGGGATAATGAAAAACTGTTTTTT. It is translated as CASSQRQGDNEKLFF.

This clonotype has a handful of counts. The rearrangement joins TRBV5-1 to TRBJ2-3; a possible D gene is TRBD1 (5 bases). This CDR3 contains 14 residues. Germline V gene sequence: CDR1 SGHRS, CDR2 YFSETQ. The germline V and J ends were trimmed by 2 bases and 2 bases, with 9 bases remaining between them. For the CDR3, the DNA is TGCGCCAGCAGCTTCCAGGGCTACACAGATACGCAGTATTTT. It specifies CASSFQGYTDTQYF.

The chain is built from TRBV2 and TRBJ2-7, with 8 nucleotides matching TRBD2. CDR1 is SNHLY and CDR2 is FYNNEI in the germline V gene. The CDR3 has 14 residues. The ends lost 1 base at V and 12 bases at J; junction bases unmatched: 11. CDR3 DNA sequence: TGTGCCAGCAGTGAAGAAGCGGGAGAGGGGAAGCGGTACTTC. The encoded protein is CASSEEAGEGKRYF.

J is TRBJ2-5 and V is TRBV27; D gene unclear. This CDR3 comprises 15 residues. Germline values: CDR1 MNHEY, CDR2 SMNVEV (reference sequence). Trimming removed 3 bases at V and 1 base at J, with 12 bases between. The DNA of the CDR3 is TGTGCCAGCAGTTTCGAATGGGCAGCCCAAGAGACCCAGTACTTC. Translated: CASSFEWAAQETQYF.

There are a few counts of this clonotype. This chain links TRBV10-3 with TRBJ2-5, with D unresolved. The CDR3 length is 13 residues. Germline-derived CDR1 and CDR2 are ENHRY and SYGVKD. The V end lost 3 bases, the J end lost 3 bases, and 8 bases lay between the germline ends. For the CDR3, the DNA is TGTGCCATCAGTGAAGTTAGGGAAGAGACCCAGTACTTC. This gives the protein CAISEVREETQYF.

The chain is built from TRBV4-2 and TRBJ1-2; D is perhaps TRBD1 (6 bases). CDR3 length: 15 amino acids. Germline CDR1 reads LGHNA; CDR2 reads YNFKEQ. Trimming took off 0 bases at V and 5 bases at J, with 13 bases between the two ends. The DNA for the CDR3 is TGTGCCAGCAGCCAAGAAACGGGGGCGGGATATGGCTACACCTTC. This encodes CASSQETGAGYGYTF.

About this clonotype: A read error may produce the germline difference seen at one junction end. The genes are TRBV7-2 and TRBJ2-7, with 10 bases aligning to TRBD2. Germline CDR1 SGHTA, CDR2 FQGNSA. The length of the CDR3 is 15 residues. The CDR3 region has the DNA TGTGCCAGCAGCTTAGAGGCTAGCGGGGGCTACGGGCAGTACTTC. Protein sequence: CASSLEASGGYGQYF. Using reference TRBV7-2 and TRBJ2-7 for the parts outside the CDR3, the full variable domain is GAGVSQSPSNKVTEKGKDVELRCDPISGHTALYWYRQSLGQGLEFLIYFQGNSAPDKSGLPSDRFSAERTGGSVSTLTIQRTQQEDSAVYLCASSLEASGGYGQYFGPGTRLTVT.

As concerns this clonotype: At one of its ends the junction is not consistent with the germline gene, which may arise from a read error. The V gene is TRBV24-1, the J gene TRBJ1-2; no clear D gene. The CDR3 extends over 14 amino acids. Germline CDR1 is KGHDR and CDR2 is SFDVKD. For the CDR3, the DNA is TGTGCCGCCAGTGATCAGCGTTCGAACTATGGCTACACCTTC. Translated: CAASDQRSNYGYTF.

This sequence joins TRBV7-2 and TRBJ1-2; no definite D call. Germline CDR1 and CDR2: SGHTA and FQGNSA. The CDR3 sequence is 12 residues long. Trimming cost V 5 bases and J 2 bases, with 6 bases left between them. CDR3 sequence: CASSEENYGYTF. CDR3 bases: TGTGCCAGCAGCGAGGAGAACTATGGCTACACCTTC.

Only a few counts were recorded for this clonotype. The rearrangement joins TRBV10-3 to TRBJ2-4, with 9 bases identical to TRBD2. Unmatched junction bases numbered 14, after V lost 3 bases and J lost 11 bases. CDR1 is ENHRY, CDR2 SYGVKD, per germline. The CDR3 is made up of 16 amino acids. The CDR3, as DNA: TGTGCCATCAGTGATGCGCCGGGACTAGCCAAATCCTTTCAGTACTTC. It is translated as CAISDAPGLAKSFQYF.

The chain carries TRBV10-2 and TRBJ2-7, with a weak D call TRBD1 (6 bases). V was cut by 10 bases and J by 0 bases, with 10 bases left in between. The CDR3 runs to 12 residues. Per germline, CDR1 WSHSY and CDR2 SAAADI. The CDR3 sequence is CATQQGSYEQYF. The CDR3 region has the DNA TGCGCCACGCAACAGGGCTCCTACGAGCAGTACTTC.

The gene calls are TRBV7-2 and TRBJ2-1; 12 bases align to TRBD2. The junction had 9 bases not matched to a gene; V was cut back by 6 bases and J by 9 bases. The germline CDR1 and CDR2 sequences are SGHTA and FQGNSA. This CDR3 is 15 amino acids long. The CDR3 DNA sequence: TGTGCCAGCAGATCCGGGACTAGCGGGTGGGGTGAGCAGTTCTTC. This encodes CASRSGTSGWGEQFF.

The chain links TRBV29-1 to TRBJ2-7, with 9 bases fitting TRBD1. This CDR3 has 14 amino acids. V lost 5 bases, J lost 3 bases, and 8 bases stayed unmatched. Germline-derived CDR1 and CDR2 are SQVTM and ANQGSEA. For the CDR3, the DNA is TGCAGCGTTACCGGGACAGGGAAGAGCTACGAGCAGTACTTC. Protein sequence: CSVTGTGKSYEQYF.

The chain carries TRBV30 and TRBJ1-5; D is perhaps TRBD1 (5 bases). CDR3 size: 14 residues. Looked up from germline, CDR1 is GTSNPN and CDR2 is SVGIG (reference sequence). V lost 4 bases to trimming and J lost 5 bases, with 15 bases between them. The CDR3 nucleotides are TGTGCCTGGACGCAATCCGGGACTTATCAGCCCCAGCATTTT. Translation: CAWTQSGTYQPQHF.

This clonotype turned up a few times. The rearrangement links TRBV7-3 to TRBJ2-3; 12 bases are a match to TRBD1. There are 16 residues in the CDR3. The germline gives CDR1 SGHTA, CDR2 FQGTGA. The J segment lost 4 bases and the V segment lost 4 bases, leaving 6 bases of the junction unmatched. The CDR3 loop reads CASSYEGTGGPDTQYF. CDR3 DNA sequence: TGTGCCAGCAGCTACGAGGGGACAGGGGGCCCAGATACGCAGTATTTT.

This clonotype appeared a few times. The chain recombines TRBV10-3 with TRBJ2-5, with D possibly being TRBD2 (5 bases). Per germline, CDR1 ENHRY and CDR2 SYGVKD. The CDR3 has 15 amino acids. V was trimmed by 4 bases and J by 3 bases, leaving 15 bases between them. CDR3 DNA: TGTGCCATCAGTGTTGCAGTGGGAGCAAAAGAGACCCAGTACTTC. As protein: CAISVAVGAKETQYF.

In the case of this clonotype: One end of the junction is discordant with germline, which a read error may explain. The rearrangement links TRBV28 to TRBJ2-1; 8 positions agree with TRBD1. The CDR3 is 16 residues long. In germline, CDR1 is MDHEN, CDR2 SYDVKM. Here the CDR3 reads CANSPVRNRGKNEQFF. DNA for the CDR3: TGTGCCAACAGTCCAGTTCGGAACAGGGGGAAGAATGAGCAGTTCTTC.

This clonotype was counted a few times. The chain employs TRBV7-9 and TRBJ2-7; D tentatively reads TRBD1 or TRBD2 (5 bases each). V was shortened by 5 bases and J by 4 bases, with 15 bases between the two germline ends. The CDR3 length is 14 residues. Germline lookup yields CDR1 SEHNR and CDR2 FQNEAQ (reference sequence). This CDR3 reads CASSLARGDYEQYF. CDR3 DNA: TGTGCCAGCAGCCTCGCACGAGGGGATTACGAGCAGTACTTC.

This clonotype was detected only a few times. The chain links TRBV29-1 to TRBJ2-3, with a possible D match to TRBD1 (6 bases). Trimming shortened V by 0 bases and J by 3 bases, and 13 bases separated the two germline ends. CDR1 and CDR2 from the germline V gene are SQVTM and ANQGSEA. The CDR3 loop spans 15 amino acids. CDR3 nucleotide sequence: TGCAGCGTTGAAGACCCCGTGAGGGGGACAGATACGCAGTATTTT. Residues: CSVEDPVRGTDTQYF.